Listed here are 13 T cell receptor beta chains from one sample, sequenced in a study of cytomegalovirus exposure and HLA in healthy donors. Clones were read by immunoSEQ multiplex PCR, and TCRdb kept only the in-frame ones, dropping some. In the table there are about 98,000 clones, roughly nine tenths of which are singletons. The sample was PBMCs. These receptors originate from a man between 18 and 29 years old in good health and CMV-seropositive.

The rearrangement links TRBV7-2 to TRBJ2-1, with no clear D. The CDR3 runs to 15 residues. The ends were cut back, 4 bases at V and 0 bases at J, with 10 bases in the middle. CDR1 is SGHTA, CDR2 FQGNSA, per germline. CDR3 nucleotides: TGTGCCAGCAGCTACGTGGCCAGCTCCTACAATGAGCAGTTCTTC. Protein sequence: CASSYVASSYNEQFF.

The table lists this clone with a count of one. The rearrangement uses TRBV4-3 and TRBJ2-1; 7 bases align to TRBD2. The CDR3 is 12 residues long. V was clipped by 0 bases and J by 11 bases; unmatched bases: 1. From germline, CDR1 is LGHNA and CDR2 YSLEER. The DNA for the CDR3 is TGCGCCAGCAGCCAAGAGAGCGGGAAGCAGTTCTTC. Translated, it gives CASSQESGKQFF.

J is TRBJ2-7 and V is TRBV9, with TRBD2 matching 11 bases. V lost 4 bases to trimming and J lost 1 base; unmatched junction nucleotides: 16. This CDR3 has 19 residues. CDR1 SGDLS and CDR2 YYNGEE come from the germline V gene. CDR3 sequence (DNA): TGTGCCAGCAGCCCCCAGCCGCTGGGGACTAGCGGTCTATCCTACGAGCAGTACTTC. It specifies CASSPQPLGTSGLSYEQYF.

V is TRBV6-1 and J is TRBJ2-3; 9 positions match TRBD1. From germline, CDR1 is MNHNS and CDR2 SASEGT. The CDR3 spans 12 residues. V lost 6 bases to trimming and J lost 6 bases; unmatched junction nucleotides: 1. The CDR3 region has the DNA TGTGCCAGCAGACAGGGGGCCGATACGCAGTATTTT. It translates to CASRQGADTQYF.

CDR3 DNA: TGTGCCAGCAGTTACTCAATGGGGGCCTCTGGAAACACCATATATTTT. Its protein product is CASSYSMGASGNTIYF. The chain employs TRBV6-5 and TRBJ1-3, with D tentatively TRBD1 (6 bases). Trimming removed 0 bases at V and 0 bases at J, with 9 bases between. The CDR3 is 16 residues long. Germline CDR1 reads MNHEY; CDR2 reads SVGAGI.

This clone came up a few times. This sequence joins TRBV7-2 and TRBJ2-5, with D possibly being TRBD2 (6 bases). The CDR3 runs to 14 residues. V was clipped by 3 bases and J by 5 bases, with 13 bases between them. The germline V gene encodes CDR1 SGHTA and CDR2 FQGNSA. CDR3 sequence (DNA): TGTGCCAGCAGCTTCGGTCCCGGGAGTGAGACCCAGTACTTC. Translated, it gives CASSFGPGSETQYF.

This clone came up a few times. J is TRBJ1-4 and V is TRBV4-2; maybe TRBD1 (5 bases). Deletions cut 4 bases from V and 8 bases from J, with 17 bases between. The CDR3 consists of 15 residues. Germline V lookup: CDR1 LGHNA, CDR2 YNFKEQ. The CDR3 coding sequence is TGTGCCAGCAGCCCCAAGTCCCGGGGGGAGGAAAAACTGTTTTTT. Its translation is CASSPKSRGEEKLFF.

The chain has TRBV14 and TRBJ2-5; TRBD1 matches at 7 bases. J gave up 2 bases and V 3 bases, and 0 bases lay outside the gene matches. Germline V gives CDR1 SGHDN, CDR2 FVKESK. The CDR3 extends over 13 amino acids. The CDR3 coding sequence is TGTGCCAGCAGCCAGGGACAGCAAGAGACCCAGTACTTC. This translates into CASSQGQQETQYF.

This rearrangement joins TRBV7-2 to TRBJ2-4; 10 positions match TRBD2. There are 17 residues in the CDR3. After removal of 2 bases from V and 11 bases from J, the junction contained 15 bases not matched to a gene. From germline, CDR1 is SGHTA and CDR2 FQGNSA. This CDR3 reads CASSLRPTSGSHSVQYF. The CDR3 DNA follows: TGTGCCAGCAGCTTAAGGCCGACTAGCGGGTCACATTCGGTTCAGTACTTC.

This chain links TRBV7-3 with TRBJ2-7; TRBD2 is a possible D gene (6 bases). This CDR3 has 14 residues. Germline V gives CDR1 SGHTA, CDR2 FQGTGA. Trimming shortened V by 2 bases and J by 5 bases, and 13 bases separated the two germline ends. In DNA form, the CDR3 reads TGTGCCAGCAGCTTACTTGGGGGGACCCACGAGCAGTACTTC. This codes for CASSLLGGTHEQYF.

The chain joins TRBV19 to TRBJ1-2; D possibly corresponds to TRBD1 (5 bases). The CDR3 spans 12 residues. In germline, CDR1 is LNHDA, CDR2 SQIVND (reference sequence). The V and J ends lost 8 bases and 5 bases respectively, with 12 bases between them. Here the CDR3 DNA reads TGTGCCAGTGGGCAGGGATCTTATGGCTACACCTTC. Its protein product is CASGQGSYGYTF.

This clone was recorded only once. This rearrangement joins TRBV19 to TRBJ2-4, with TRBD1 matching 7 bases. The CDR3 is 20 amino acids. The V segment lost 0 bases and the J segment 1 base; nucleotides outside the gene matches: 15. The V gene's germline CDR1 is LNHDA and CDR2 SQIVND (reference sequence). In DNA form, the CDR3 reads TGTGCCAGTAGTATAGATACAGGGGCTTGGACGGAGGAGGCCAAAAACATTCAGTACTTC. As protein: CASSIDTGAWTEEAKNIQYF.

This clone showed up just once. V is TRBV21-1 and J is TRBJ2-1; the table's D gene call, TRBD1, was not cross checked with the DNA. TRBV21-1 is noted as a pseudogene. The CDR3 consists of 17 residues. The CDR3 DNA is TGTGCCAGCAGCAAAGGCACAGGGTGCTACTCCTACAATGAGCAGTTCTTC. Residues: CASSKGTGCYSYNEQFF.